These T cell receptor beta chains were read from a single sample in a study of blood T cell repertoires in COVID-19. Profiled with immunoSEQ multiplex PCR; TCRdb holds only in-frame clones, not every one. The sample carries hundreds of thousands of clones, approximately 83% recorded once. What was sequenced was PBMCs or T cells enriched from blood (not recorded which). These receptor sequences come from a woman in her thirties or forties who had been exposed to COVID-19. The CDR3 runs from the conserved cysteine through the conserved F or W. The D gene is left open where the match is weak. Clone size is given for some rows only: seen once, a few or many times, or a class if the clone is expanded.

v_gene: TRBV9
abundance: -
j_gene: TRBJ1-2
d_gene: TRBD1
CDR3aa: CASSTDRGVNYGYTF
CDR3nt: TGTGCCAGCAGCACCGACAGGGGAGTTAACTATGGCTACACCTTC

v_gene: TRBV12-3/TRBV12-4
abundance: -
j_gene: TRBJ2-2
d_gene: -
CDR3aa: CASTFTGELFF
CDR3nt: TGTGCCAGCACCTTTACCGGGGAGCTGTTTTTT

v_gene: TRBV14
abundance: -
j_gene: TRBJ1-2
d_gene: -
CDR3aa: CASSQSRGSGYTF
CDR3nt: TGTGCCAGCAGCCAGTCGAGGGGGTCTGGCTACACCTTC

v_gene: TRBV2
abundance: -
j_gene: TRBJ1-2
d_gene: -
CDR3aa: CASSEAPTGYGYTF
CDR3nt: TGTGCCAGCAGTGAAGCGCCCACAGGCTATGGCTACACCTTC

v_gene: TRBV18
abundance: few
j_gene: TRBJ1-5
d_gene: -
CDR3aa: CASSGGMNNQPQHF
CDR3nt: TGTGCCAGCTCGGGGGGAATGAACAATCAGCCCCAGCATTTT

v_gene: TRBV25-1
abundance: -
j_gene: TRBJ1-4
d_gene: TRBD1
CDR3aa: CASSEPPGTGDEKLFF
CDR3nt: TGTGCCAGCAGTGAACCCCCCGGGACAGGGGATGAAAAACTGTTTTTT

v_gene: TRBV5-1
abundance: -
j_gene: TRBJ2-7
d_gene: -
CDR3aa: CASSLGQYRHYEQYF
CDR3nt: TGCGCCAGCAGCTTGGGACAGTATCGACACTACGAGCAGTACTTC

v_gene: TRBV5-4
abundance: -
j_gene: TRBJ2-3
d_gene: TRBD1
CDR3aa: CASSLGQGPDTQYF
CDR3nt: TGTGCCAGCAGCTTGGGACAGGGACCAGATACGCAGTATTTT

v_gene: TRBV20-1
abundance: once
j_gene: TRBJ2-7
d_gene: TRBD1
CDR3aa: CSASQGTGSPRQYF
CDR3nt: TGCAGTGCTAGTCAAGGGACAGGTTCTCCAAGGCAGTACTTC

v_gene: TRBV29-1
abundance: few
j_gene: TRBJ1-5
d_gene: -
CDR3aa: CSVGGQNNQPQHF
CDR3nt: TGCAGCGTTGGTGGACAGAACAATCAGCCCCAGCATTTT

v_gene: TRBV12-3/TRBV12-4
abundance: -
j_gene: TRBJ1-2
d_gene: -
CDR3aa: CASSPFFRWGYTF
CDR3nt: TGTGCCAGCAGCCCCTTTTTCCGGTGGGGCTACACCTTC

v_gene: TRBV28
abundance: once
j_gene: TRBJ2-1
d_gene: -
CDR3aa: CASSFRGANNEQFF
CDR3nt: TGTGCCAGCAGTTTCCGGGGGGCTAACAATGAGCAGTTCTTC

v_gene: TRBV7-2
abundance: -
j_gene: TRBJ2-5
d_gene: TRBD1
CDR3aa: CASSSGTGSFQETQYF
CDR3nt: TGTGCCAGCAGCTCAGGGACAGGGAGTTTCCAAGAGACCCAGTACTTC

v_gene: TRBV3-1/TRBV3-2
abundance: -
j_gene: TRBJ2-7
d_gene: -
CDR3aa: CASSQGNYYEQYF
CDR3nt: TGTGCCAGCAGCCAAGGTAACTACTACGAGCAGTACTTC

v_gene: TRBV7-3
abundance: -
j_gene: TRBJ1-6
d_gene: TRBD1
CDR3aa: CASSSGTGNSPLHF
CDR3nt: TGTGCCAGCAGCTCCGGGACAGGGAATTCACCCCTCCACTTT

v_gene: TRBV5-1
abundance: -
j_gene: TRBJ2-5
d_gene: -
CDR3aa: CASSLARETQYF
CDR3nt: TGCGCCAGCAGCTTGGCCAGGGAGACCCAGTACTTC

v_gene: TRBV18
abundance: -
j_gene: TRBJ2-3
d_gene: TRBD1
CDR3aa: CASSSGQGTDTQYF
CDR3nt: TGTGCCAGCTCATCCGGACAGGGCACAGATACGCAGTATTTT

v_gene: TRBV6-1
abundance: -
j_gene: TRBJ1-5
d_gene: -
CDR3aa: CASSESLFIRGNQPQHF
CDR3nt: TGTGCCAGCAGTGAAAGCCTATTTATCCGGGGCAATCAGCCCCAGCATTTT

v_gene: TRBV6-5
abundance: few
j_gene: TRBJ1-2
d_gene: TRBD1
CDR3aa: CASSYPQGGGYTF
CDR3nt: TGTGCCAGCAGTTATCCCCAGGGGGGAGGCTACACCTTC

v_gene: TRBV5-1
abundance: -
j_gene: TRBJ1-2
d_gene: -
CDR3aa: CASSLVQTNYGYTF
CDR3nt: TGCGCCAGCAGCTTGGTGCAGACAAACTATGGCTACACCTTC

v_gene: TRBV2
abundance: -
j_gene: TRBJ1-1
d_gene: TRBD1
CDR3aa: CASRGQSPDEAFF
CDR3nt: TGTGCCAGCAGGGGACAGAGCCCAGATGAAGCTTTCTTT

v_gene: TRBV3-1/TRBV3-2
abundance: -
j_gene: TRBJ2-3
d_gene: -
CDR3aa: CASSQPSGTDTQYF
CDR3nt: TGTGCCAGCAGCCAACCTAGCGGCACAGATACGCAGTATTTT

v_gene: TRBV27
abundance: -
j_gene: TRBJ1-1
d_gene: -
CDR3aa: CASSSPTLETEAFF
CDR3nt: TGTGCCAGCAGTTCCCCGACCTTGGAGACTGAAGCTTTCTTT

v_gene: TRBV3-1/TRBV3-2
abundance: -
j_gene: TRBJ1-2
d_gene: TRBD1
CDR3aa: CASSLDRDGYTF
CDR3nt: TGTGCCAGCAGCCTAGACAGGGATGGCTACACCTTC

v_gene: TRBV4-1
abundance: -
j_gene: TRBJ1-3
d_gene: TRBD1
CDR3aa: CASSQGGTGLLGFSGNTIYF
CDR3nt: TGCGCCAGCAGCCAAGGCGGGACAGGGCTCCTTGGTTTCTCTGGAAACACCATATATTTT

v_gene: TRBV20-1
abundance: -
j_gene: TRBJ2-7
d_gene: TRBD2
CDR3aa: CSASKLAEMQYF
CDR3nt: TGCAGTGCTAGTAAGCTAGCGGAGATGCAGTACTTC

v_gene: TRBV7-6
abundance: -
j_gene: TRBJ1-3
d_gene: -
CDR3aa: CASSLGRGEVTGNTIYF
CDR3nt: TGTGCCAGCAGCTTAGGTCGGGGGGAAGTCACTGGAAACACCATATATTTT

v_gene: TRBV6-5
abundance: -
j_gene: TRBJ1-1
d_gene: TRBD1
CDR3aa: CATGDRGRSEAFF
CDR3nt: TGTGCCACCGGGGACAGGGGGCGTTCTGAAGCTTTCTTT

v_gene: TRBV7-8
abundance: -
j_gene: TRBJ2-1
d_gene: TRBD2
CDR3aa: CASSLTPGRGVPGQQFF
CDR3nt: TGTGCCAGCAGCCTCACCCCTGGGCGGGGGGTTCCGGGACAGCAGTTCTTC

v_gene: TRBV29-1
abundance: -
j_gene: TRBJ1-4
d_gene: -
CDR3aa: CSVEPTTNEKLFF
CDR3nt: TGCAGCGTTGAACCCACAACTAATGAAAAACTGTTTTTT

v_gene: TRBV5-5
abundance: -
j_gene: TRBJ1-1
d_gene: TRBD1
CDR3aa: CASSYDRVTEAFF
CDR3nt: TGTGCCAGCAGCTATGACAGGGTCACTGAAGCTTTCTTT

v_gene: TRBV28
abundance: -
j_gene: TRBJ2-1
d_gene: TRBD2
CDR3aa: CASSPAGGPVEQFF
CDR3nt: TGTGCCAGCAGCCCAGCGGGGGGGCCGGTTGAGCAGTTCTTC

v_gene: TRBV6-5
abundance: -
j_gene: TRBJ2-7
d_gene: TRBD2
CDR3aa: CASSYNPAGGLYEQYF
CDR3nt: TGTGCCAGCAGTTACAATCCGGCGGGGGGGCTTTACGAGCAGTACTTC

v_gene: TRBV10-3
abundance: -
j_gene: TRBJ1-2
d_gene: TRBD1
CDR3aa: CAIRVPGQGPPNYGYTF
CDR3nt: TGTGCCATCAGAGTTCCGGGACAGGGGCCACCCAACTATGGCTACACCTTC

v_gene: TRBV19
abundance: -
j_gene: TRBJ1-5
d_gene: TRBD1
CDR3aa: CASSRGTVPQPQHF
CDR3nt: TGTGCCAGTAGTAGGGGGACAGTTCCGCAGCCCCAGCATTTT

v_gene: TRBV3-1/TRBV3-2
abundance: -
j_gene: TRBJ2-1
d_gene: -
CDR3aa: CASSQDTRGNEQFF
CDR3nt: TGTGCCAGCAGCCAAGATACGAGAGGGAATGAGCAGTTCTTC

v_gene: TRBV4-3
abundance: -
j_gene: TRBJ1-4
d_gene: TRBD1
CDR3aa: CASSQGKVQGDGTNEKLFF
CDR3nt: TGCGCCAGCAGCCAAGGAAAGGTCCAGGGGGATGGTACTAATGAAAAACTGTTTTTT

v_gene: TRBV7-9
abundance: -
j_gene: TRBJ2-7
d_gene: TRBD1
CDR3aa: CASSPTGGTGVYEQYF
CDR3nt: TGTGCCAGCAGCCCAACAGGGGGGACAGGGGTCTACGAGCAGTACTTC

v_gene: TRBV7-8
abundance: -
j_gene: TRBJ2-7
d_gene: TRBD2
CDR3aa: CASSLLGRGVTYEQYF
CDR3nt: TGTGCCAGCAGCTTACTGGGTCGGGGGGTCACCTACGAGCAGTACTTC

v_gene: TRBV9
abundance: once
j_gene: TRBJ2-7
d_gene: TRBD2
CDR3aa: CASSVGVAGARYEQYF
CDR3nt: TGTGCCAGCAGCGTTGGGGTAGCGGGGGCAAGATACGAGCAGTACTTC

v_gene: TRBV28
abundance: -
j_gene: TRBJ2-5
d_gene: -
CDR3aa: CASSLLDSPTETQYF
CDR3nt: TGTGCCAGCAGTTTATTAGATAGCCCCACGGAGACCCAGTACTTC

v_gene: TRBV27
abundance: -
j_gene: TRBJ2-7
d_gene: -
CDR3aa: CASSPGLPSEQYF
CDR3nt: TGTGCCAGCAGTCCGGGACTCCCGTCCGAGCAGTACTTC

v_gene: TRBV9
abundance: -
j_gene: TRBJ2-7
d_gene: TRBD2
CDR3aa: CASSPQAGGSSYEQYF
CDR3nt: TGTGCCAGCAGCCCACAGGCGGGGGGTAGCTCCTACGAGCAGTACTTC

v_gene: TRBV20-1
abundance: -
j_gene: TRBJ1-4
d_gene: -
CDR3aa: CSASAGDMTNEKLFF
CDR3nt: TGCAGTGCTAGTGCAGGGGACATGACTAATGAAAAACTGTTTTTT

v_gene: TRBV5-1
abundance: once
j_gene: TRBJ2-7
d_gene: TRBD1
CDR3aa: CASSFTGTGPGEQYF
CDR3nt: TGCGCCAGCAGCTTCACAGGGACAGGGCCCGGGGAGCAGTACTTC

v_gene: TRBV11-2
abundance: -
j_gene: TRBJ1-5
d_gene: -
CDR3aa: CASSLETGSNQPQHF
CDR3nt: TGTGCCAGCAGCTTAGAGACAGGTAGCAATCAGCCCCAGCATTTT

v_gene: TRBV6-6
abundance: -
j_gene: TRBJ1-5
d_gene: TRBD1
CDR3aa: CASRQTGGPEQPQHF
CDR3nt: TGTGCCAGCAGGCAGACAGGGGGCCCAGAACAGCCCCAGCATTTT

v_gene: TRBV3-1/TRBV3-2
abundance: once
j_gene: TRBJ1-5
d_gene: -
CDR3aa: CASSLDRNQPQHF
CDR3nt: TGTGCCAGCAGCCTTGACAGGAATCAGCCCCAGCATTTT